One and the same sample provided the 21 T cell receptor beta chains below, sequenced in a study of blood T cell repertoires in COVID-19. Sequenced by immunoSEQ multiplex PCR; TCRdb stores in-frame clones only, minus some. This table has around 190,000 clones, more than 70% appearing once. Sequenced sample: peripheral blood. The receptor source for this set is a man aged 50 to 59 with COVID-19, enrolled during active disease.

The chain uses TRBV4-1 and TRBJ2-1, with D perhaps TRBD2 (6 bases). Germline V gene data show CDR1 as MGHRA and CDR2 as YSYEKL. Trimming stripped 1 base from V and 7 bases from J, with 8 bases between. The CDR3 length is 13 residues. CDR3 amino acids: CASSQVGGNEQFF. Written as DNA, the CDR3 is TGCGCCAGCAGCCAAGTCGGGGGAAATGAGCAGTTCTTC.

This rearrangement joins TRBV21-1 to TRBJ1-4; TRBD1 is the table's D call and was not checked against the DNA. TRBV21-1 is annotated as a pseudogene. The CDR3 extends over 19 amino acids. The CDR3 region has the DNA TGTGCCAGCAGCCCCCGGGACAGGGTCCTTCATTCAACTAATGAAAAACTGTTTTTT. This codes for CASSPRDRVLHSTNEKLFF.

This clone was detected once. J is TRBJ1-1 and V is TRBV23-1, with D perhaps TRBD1 (5 bases). TRBV23-1 falls under the ORF class, with uncertain function. Between the trimmed V and J ends, which lost 1 base and 0 bases, there was a span of 15 bases. The CDR3 has 17 amino acids. The CDR3 spells CASSQWVTSGLNTEAFF. CDR3 nucleotide sequence: TGCGCCAGCAGTCAATGGGTTACCTCAGGGTTGAACACTGAAGCTTTCTTT.

This chain links TRBV27 with TRBJ2-2; 7 nucleotides align to TRBD2. Germline CDR1 is MNHEY and CDR2 is SMNVEV (reference sequence). The V gene end was trimmed by 7 bases and the J gene end by 5 bases; junction bases not matched to a gene: 16. The CDR3 is made up of 17 amino acids. The CDR3 region has the DNA TGTGCCAGCACCATAAAGGCGGGGGTTTATTCTACCGGGGAGCTGTTTTTT. It codes for CASTIKAGVYSTGELFF.

The J gene is TRBJ1-6, the V gene TRBV7-9; 10 bases map to TRBD1. V trimming: 5 bases; J trimming: 0 bases; junction bases outside the gene matches: 10. Germline lookup yields CDR1 SEHNR and CDR2 FQNEAQ (reference sequence). The CDR3 contains 19 residues. CDR3 protein: CASSEPGQGQSSYNSPLHF. The DNA for the CDR3 is TGTGCCAGCAGCGAGCCGGGACAGGGGCAAAGCTCCTATAATTCACCCCTCCACTTT.

The chain couples TRBV3-1 (or the pseudogene TRBV3-2) to TRBJ2-7, with 7 bases aligning to TRBD2. V gave up 4 bases and J gave up 2 bases; unmatched junction bases: 8. Germline lookup yields CDR1 LGHDT and CDR2 YNNKEL (reference sequence). The CDR3 is made up of 15 amino acids. The chain's CDR3 is CASSPLAGVAYEQYF. As DNA, the CDR3 is TGTGCCAGCAGCCCCCTGGCGGGGGTAGCCTACGAGCAGTACTTC.

V and J are TRBV30 and TRBJ2-1; 12 bases line up with TRBD2. The CDR3 has 15 amino acids. Germline assignment: CDR1 GTSNPN and CDR2 SVGIG (reference sequence). The junction had 4 bases not matched to a gene; V was cut back by 0 bases and J by 7 bases. The CDR3 region is CAWSVRTSGINEQFF. DNA of the CDR3: TGTGCCTGGAGTGTACGGACTAGCGGGATTAATGAGCAGTTCTTC.

This chain uses TRBV5-1 with TRBJ1-1, with D perhaps matching TRBD1 (5 bases). Per the germline V gene, CDR1 is SGHRS and CDR2 is YFSETQ. The CDR3 has 16 residues. V gave up 4 bases and J gave up 6 bases, with 22 bases separating them. CDR3 loop: CASSPSRVTGFSEAFF. The DNA for the CDR3 is TGCGCCAGCAGCCCCAGCAGGGTGACGGGCTTCTCTGAAGCTTTCTTT.

The rearrangement joins TRBV5-4 to TRBJ2-2, with 10 bases identical to TRBD1. The CDR3 totals 16 residues. CDR1 and CDR2 from the germline V gene are SGHNT and YYREEE (reference sequence). After removal of 0 bases from V and 3 bases from J, the junction contained 2 bases not matched to a gene. The chain's CDR3 is CASSLGDRGYTGELFF. CDR3 DNA: TGTGCCAGCAGCTTGGGGGACAGGGGATACACCGGGGAGCTGTTTTTT.

The CDR3 is CASSQGSRGSNQPQHF. CDR3 DNA: TGTGCCAGCAGCCAAGGATCTAGGGGGAGCAATCAGCCCCAGCATTTT. The J gene is TRBJ1-5, the V gene TRBV3-1 (or the pseudogene TRBV3-2); D is perhaps TRBD1 (6 bases). V lost 1 base and J 1 base, leaving 11 bases between the germline ends. Per germline, CDR1 LGHDT and CDR2 YNNKEL (reference sequence). The CDR3 is made up of 16 amino acids.

This clone is a singleton in its sample. This sequence joins TRBV19 and TRBJ2-1; TRBD1 matches 7 bases. The CDR3 runs 13 residues. Germline assignment: CDR1 LNHDA and CDR2 SQIVND (reference sequence). V shed 4 bases, J shed 9 bases, and the junction held 6 bases outside the gene matches. The CDR3 DNA is TGTGCCAGTAGTAGAGGGACAGAGGGTGAGCAGTTCTTC. This translates into CASSRGTEGEQFF.

Points on this clone: Other DNA sequences in the sample encode the same CDR3. As DNA, the CDR3 is TGTGCCAGCAGGACTAGCGGGGGAAGCTACGAGCAGTACTTC. Its translation: CASRTSGGSYEQYF. The J gene is TRBJ2-7, the V gene TRBV6-5; 12 nucleotides line up with TRBD2. The J segment lost 3 bases and the V segment lost 6 bases, leaving 3 bases of the junction unmatched. This CDR3 contains 14 residues. Germline loops: CDR1 MNHEY, CDR2 SVGAGI.

This clone was seen just once. V usage is TRBV24-1 and J usage is TRBJ1-2; D is perhaps TRBD1 (5 bases). The CDR3 loop spans 14 amino acids. V lost 2 bases and J lost 8, with 14 bases in between. Germline V gives CDR1 KGHDR, CDR2 SFDVKD. DNA of the CDR3: TGTGCCACCAGTGATTCCCGGACAAGTAGAGGCTACACCTTC. Translated: CATSDSRTSRGYTF.

This chain joins TRBV24-1 and TRBJ1-2; tentative D call: TRBD1 (5 bases). Trimming left V 1 base short and J 1 base short, with 15 bases between. The CDR3 contains 17 residues. Germline CDR1 and CDR2: KGHDR and SFDVKD. The CDR3 protein is CATSDFDSRGVNYGYTF. In DNA form, the CDR3 reads TGTGCCACCAGTGATTTCGACAGTAGGGGCGTTAACTATGGCTACACCTTC.

CDR3 sequence: CASSPRTGGSTNEKLFF. The CDR3, as DNA: TGTGCCAGCTCACCGAGGACAGGGGGCAGTACTAATGAAAAACTGTTTTTT. The chain uses TRBV18 and TRBJ1-4, with 11 positions matching TRBD1. The V segment lost 3 bases and the J segment 2 bases; nucleotides outside the gene matches: 5. Germline CDR1 reads KGHSH; CDR2 reads LQKENI. The length of the CDR3 is 17 residues. The whole variable domain, filled in from reference TRBV18 and TRBJ1-4, reads NAGVMQNPRHLVRRRGQEARLRCSPMKGHSHVYWYRQLPEEGLKFMVYLQKENIIDESGMPKERFSAEFPKEGPSILRIQQVVRGDSAAYFCASSPRTGGSTNEKLFFGSGTQLSVL.

This clone was recorded once. The chain uses TRBV6-5 and TRBJ1-1; D not resolved. The CDR3 extends over 11 amino acids. Germline-derived CDR1 and CDR2 are MNHEY and SVGAGI. Trimming took 8 bases from V and 7 from J, leaving 11 bases between them. The CDR3 DNA reads TGTGCCAGCCGGAGACGGGATGAAGCTTTCTTT. Translating gives CASRRRDEAFF.

This clone was counted once. The chain couples TRBV7-3 to TRBJ2-3, with 7 bases lining up with TRBD2. CDR1 is SGHTA and CDR2 is FQGTGA in the germline V gene. The CDR3 contains 15 residues. V trimming: 7 bases; J trimming: 2 bases; junction bases outside the gene matches: 9. CDR3 nucleotides: TGTGCCAGCAAGAAGGGTGCGGGAGTCACAGATACGCAGTATTTT. Amino acid sequence: CASKKGAGVTDTQYF.

The chain uses TRBV3-1 (or the pseudogene TRBV3-2) and TRBJ2-7, with D perhaps matching TRBD1 (6 bases). The germline CDR1 and CDR2 sequences are LGHDT and YNNKEL (reference sequence). The CDR3 has 13 residues. V lost 5 bases and J 6 bases, leaving 14 bases between the germline ends. Written as DNA, the CDR3 is TGTGCCAGCAGCTCACAACAGGGAACCGAGCAGTACTTC. It specifies CASSSQQGTEQYF.

The V gene is TRBV5-4, the J gene TRBJ2-1, with 9 bases identical to TRBD2. CDR3 size: 15 residues. Unmatched junction bases numbered 4, after V lost 2 bases and J lost 4 bases. Germline V gene sequence: CDR1 SGHNT, CDR2 YYREEE (reference sequence). The CDR3 sequence is CASSFYSGSYNEQFF. CDR3 bases: TGTGCCAGCAGCTTCTATAGCGGGAGTTACAATGAGCAGTTCTTC.

V usage is TRBV21-1 and J usage is TRBJ1-3. TRBV21-1 corresponds to a pseudogene. The CDR3 contains 14 residues. CDR3 loop: CASVEADPGNTIYF. The CDR3 DNA reads as TGTGCCAGCGTCGAAGCGGATCCTGGAAACACCATATATTTT.

The chain combines TRBV24-1 with TRBJ1-2; D uncertain. Trimming took off 2 bases at V and 2 bases at J, with 11 bases between the two ends. The CDR3 consists of 15 residues. Germline values: CDR1 KGHDR, CDR2 SFDVKD. The CDR3 DNA is TGTGCCACCAGTGATTCTCGGACGGGGAACTATGGCTACACCTTC. This gives the protein CATSDSRTGNYGYTF.